This TCR beta chain was identified during a study of blood T cell repertoires in COVID-19. In the study overall: Both acute and convalescent COVID-19 samples were obtained from the United States, Italy and Spain.

V lost 0 bases and J lost 7; bases outside the gene matches: 2. Germline V lookup: CDR1 KGHSH, CDR2 LQKENI. This CDR3 is 13 amino acids long. A single count supports this clone. Clones were read by immunoSEQ multiplex PCR, and TCRdb kept only the in-frame ones, dropping some. The profile covers 400,000 or so clones, with roughly nine tenths appearing a single time and 0.95% to 1.3% taken by the ten largest. The origin of this receptor is a man aged 25-45 years who had recovered from COVID-19. This chain connects TRBV18 to TRBJ1-2; 7 positions match TRBD1. The sample consisted of PBMCs or T cells enriched from blood (not recorded which). CDR3 protein: CASSPPSGGGYTF. CDR3 DNA sequence: TGTGCCAGCTCACCACCGTCAGGGGGTGGCTACACCTTC.